What follows are 29 T cell receptor beta chains derived from one specimen sequenced in a study of blood T cell repertoires in COVID-19 (dated by TCRdb to 2019 to 2021). Library method: the immunoSEQ multiplex PCR assay. Drawn from immuneACCESS, this table holds only the in-frame rearrangements with V and J called that TCRdb kept. Clones are partly lost; checked studies trace under half to an unresolved V gene and leave the rest unexplained. The sample profile shows approximately 170,000 clones; about nine tenths of them were found once. Roughly 9.8% of the sample belongs to the ten largest clones. The sample comprised peripheral blood. These receptors all come from a woman aged 60 to 75 with COVID-19, enrolled during active disease.

V is TRBV7-8 and J is TRBJ2-1; 14 nucleotides match TRBD2. V lost 1 base to trimming and J lost 8 bases; unmatched junction nucleotides: 4. The CDR3 sequence is 16 residues long. CDR1 is SGHVS and CDR2 is FQNEAQ in the germline V gene. The CDR3 DNA reads as TGTGCCAGCAGCTTAGTTGGGACTAGCGGGAGATATGAGCAGTTCTTC. It codes for CASSLVGTSGRYEQFF.

This clone was recorded once. This CDR3 is CASSVVTSVLNEQFF. The CDR3 DNA sequence: TGTGCCAGCAGCGTAGTAACTAGCGTTTTGAATGAGCAGTTCTTC. The chain combines TRBV9 with TRBJ2-1, with TRBD2 matching over 7 bases. Germline lookup yields CDR1 SGDLS and CDR2 YYNGEE. The ends lost 0 bases at V and 7 bases at J; junction bases unmatched: 7. CDR3 size: 15 residues.

The rearrangement uses TRBV6-5 and TRBJ1-2; 8 bases line up with TRBD1. V dropped 7 bases and J dropped 4; count of bases not matched to a gene: 8. The CDR3 has 14 residues. Germline values: CDR1 MNHEY, CDR2 SVGAGI. CDR3 sequence (DNA): TGTGCCAGCAACGACAGGGGTGCTGTCTATGGCTACACCTTC. As protein: CASNDRGAVYGYTF.

The CDR3 DNA sequence: TGTGCCTGGAGTGTACTTGCAGGAGCCAAAAACATTCAGTACTTC. It translates to CAWSVLAGAKNIQYF. The chain carries TRBV30 and TRBJ2-4; D not certain. Trimming took off 0 bases at V and 0 bases at J, with 9 bases between the two ends. The CDR3 length is 15 residues. Germline assignment: CDR1 GTSNPN and CDR2 SVGIG (reference sequence).

The chain links TRBV28 to TRBJ2-3; 8 nucleotides line up with TRBD2. CDR3 size: 17 residues. The V gene's germline CDR1 is MDHEN and CDR2 SYDVKM. The junction had 13 bases not matched to a gene; V was cut back by 3 bases and J by 5 bases. The CDR3 here is CASSLVLDSGGVDTQYF. The CDR3 DNA follows: TGTGCCAGCAGTTTGGTACTTGACAGCGGGGGAGTAGATACGCAGTATTTT.

The gene calls are TRBV2 and TRBJ2-1; perhaps TRBD2 as D (5 bases). Germline V gives CDR1 SNHLY, CDR2 FYNNEI. Trimming removed 10 bases at V and 9 bases at J, with 19 bases between. This CDR3 has 13 residues. The CDR3 nucleotides read TGTGCCACCATCCCCATCGGGGTAGCTGAGCAGTTCTTC. As protein: CATIPIGVAEQFF.

The V gene is TRBV9, the J gene TRBJ2-3; a possible D gene is TRBD1 (6 bases). The CDR3 is 15 amino acids. Trimming took off 0 bases at V and 3 bases at J, with 11 bases between the two ends. Germline V gene sequence: CDR1 SGDLS, CDR2 YYNGEE. The CDR3 DNA reads TGTGCCAGCAGCGTAGACGAGGGGGTGACAGATACGCAGTATTTT. Protein sequence: CASSVDEGVTDTQYF.

The chain joins TRBV6-2 or TRBV6-3 to TRBJ1-5, with D tentatively TRBD1 (6 bases). There are 13 residues in the CDR3. Germline assignment: CDR1 MNHEY and CDR2 SVGEGT. Deletions cut 8 bases from V and 3 bases from J, with 11 bases between. The CDR3 spells CASGRDNNQPQHF. CDR3 nucleotide sequence: TGTGCCAGCGGCCGGGACAACAATCAGCCCCAGCATTTT.

The chain recombines TRBV6-6 with TRBJ1-1; D is possibly TRBD1 (6 bases). The CDR3 has 14 residues. CDR1 and CDR2 from the germline V gene are MNHNY and SVGAGI (reference sequence). Trimming left V 8 bases short and J 3 bases short, with 16 bases between. Here the CDR3 reads CASGGRSGDTEAFF. The CDR3 nucleotides are TGTGCCAGCGGTGGAAGATCAGGGGACACTGAAGCTTTCTTT.

The J gene is TRBJ2-7, the V gene TRBV5-6, with D perhaps matching TRBD2 (5 bases). This CDR3 comprises 15 residues. Trimming stripped 2 bases from V and 2 bases from J, with 14 bases between. Per germline, CDR1 SGHDT and CDR2 YYEEEE. The CDR3 coding sequence is TGTGCCAGCAGCTTATTCTCCGGGGAAACCTACGAGCAGTACTTC. Its protein is CASSLFSGETYEQYF.

The chain carries TRBV5-4 and TRBJ1-1; D uncertain. V was trimmed by 1 base and J by 10 bases, leaving 14 bases between them. The CDR3 extends over 13 amino acids. Germline V gene data show CDR1 as SGHNT and CDR2 as YYREEE (reference sequence). Here the CDR3 DNA reads TGTGCCAGCAGCTTGTCCCGGGATTTGGGAGCTTTCTTT. Translated: CASSLSRDLGAFF. Variable domain in full (rest from reference TRBV5-4 and TRBJ1-1): ETGVTQSPTHLIKTRGQQVTLRCSSQSGHNTVSWYQQALGQGPQFIFQYYREEENGRGNFPPRFSGLQFPNYSSELNVNALELDDSALYLCASSLSRDLGAFFGQGTRLTVV.

The V and J genes are TRBV24-1 and TRBJ1-4; D not resolved. Germline V lookup: CDR1 KGHDR, CDR2 SFDVKD. V dropped 9 bases and J dropped 5 bases, with 9 bases sitting between them. This CDR3 spans 12 amino acids. As DNA, the CDR3 is TGTGCCACCGCCGGAGCAAATGAAAAACTGTTTTTT. It encodes CATAGANEKLFF.

V gene TRBV2 combines with J gene TRBJ2-7, with 12 bases identical to TRBD1. The CDR3 has 14 amino acids. CDR1 is SNHLY, CDR2 FYNNEI, per germline. The trim removed 6 bases at V and 6 bases at J, leaving 6 bases unmatched. DNA for the CDR3: TGTGCCAGCAGAAGGGACAGGGGGCCGATCGAGCAGTACTTC. This sequence encodes CASRRDRGPIEQYF.

There are a few counts of this clone. The V gene is TRBV7-9, the J gene TRBJ2-7; 7 bases are a match to TRBD1. There are 14 residues in the CDR3. Looked up from germline, CDR1 is SEHNR and CDR2 is FQNEAQ (reference sequence). Trimming cost V 5 bases and J 0 bases; bases outside gene matches: 4. Here the CDR3 reads CASSRQGGSYEQYF. The CDR3 region has the DNA TGTGCCAGCAGCCGACAGGGTGGCTCCTACGAGCAGTACTTC. The full variable domain, rest sourced from reference TRBV7-9 and TRBJ2-7, is DTGVSQNPRHKITKRGQNVTFRCDPISEHNRLYWYRQTLGQGPEFLTYFQNEAQLEKSRLLSDRFSAERPKGSFSTLEIQRTEQGDSAMYLCASSRQGGSYEQYFGPGTRLTVT.

The rearrangement joins TRBV3-1 (or the pseudogene TRBV3-2) to TRBJ2-7, with TRBD2 identical over 11 bases. From germline, CDR1 is LGHDT and CDR2 YNNKEL (reference sequence). The CDR3 totals 15 residues. The V segment lost 2 bases and the J segment 2 bases; nucleotides outside the gene matches: 2. The CDR3 spells CASSQRLAGPYEQYF. For the CDR3, the DNA is TGTGCCAGCAGCCAAAGACTAGCGGGACCCTACGAGCAGTACTTC.

The CDR3 DNA follows: TGTGCCAGCAGCTTAGCGCAGGGACAGTCTTTCTATGGCTACACCTTC. It translates to CASSLAQGQSFYGYTF. This sequence joins TRBV7-6 and TRBJ1-2; 7 nucleotides line up with TRBD1. This CDR3 is built from 16 residues. Germline CDR1 SGHVS, CDR2 FNYEAQ. The V and J ends lost 0 bases and 4 bases, in that order; junction bases with no gene match: 8.

The chain joins TRBV20-1 to TRBJ1-2, with 7 positions matching TRBD1. V shed 3 bases, J shed 6 bases, and the junction held 4 bases outside the gene matches. The germline CDR1 and CDR2 sequences are DFQATT and SNEGSKA (reference sequence). The CDR3 is 12 residues long. DNA for the CDR3: TGCAGTGCTAGTCGACAGGGCCATGGCTACACCTTC. This encodes CSASRQGHGYTF.

The J gene is TRBJ1-6, the V gene TRBV6-1; possible D gene TRBD1, 5 bases. The CDR3 runs to 15 residues. Germline V gives CDR1 MNHNS, CDR2 SASEGT. Between the trimmed V and J ends, which lost 1 base and 7 bases, there was a span of 11 bases. Here the CDR3 reads CASSEDRLLNSPLHF. In DNA, the CDR3 is TGTGCCAGCAGTGAAGACAGGCTTCTCAATTCACCCCTCCACTTT.

This clone came up a few times. A read error may produce the germline difference seen at one junction end. The chain combines TRBV7-7 with TRBJ2-1; 8 positions match TRBD2. CDR3 length: 13 residues. The germline V gene has CDR1 SSHAT and CDR2 FNYEAQ (reference sequence). CDR3 loop: CASSLGLDSEQFF. The CDR3 coding sequence is TGTGCTAGCAGCTTGGGACTAGACAGTGAGCAGTTCTTC. Filled out from reference TRBV7-7 and TRBJ2-1, the complete variable domain reads GAGVSQSPRYKVTKRGQDVTLRCDPISSHATLYWYQQALGQGPEFLTYFNYEAQPDKSGLPSDRFSAERPEGSISTLTIQRTEQRDSAMYRCASSLGLDSEQFFGPGTRLTVL.

J is TRBJ2-1 and V is TRBV19; TRBD2 matches at 16 bases. J gave up 9 bases and V 1 base, and 6 bases lay outside the gene matches. The germline V gene has CDR1 LNHDA and CDR2 SQIVND (reference sequence). The CDR3 is made up of 17 amino acids. The CDR3 coding sequence is TGTGCCAGTAGTATAGGCCCGGGACTAGCGGGAGGGCGTGAGCAGTTCTTC. This sequence encodes CASSIGPGLAGGREQFF.

In DNA form, the CDR3 reads TGTGCCAGCAGTTACTCGAGGAGTTTTGGGGAAAAACTGTTTTTT. Protein sequence: CASSYSRSFGEKLFF. The chain is built from TRBV6-2 or TRBV6-3 and TRBJ1-4; D is uncertain. Per the germline V gene, CDR1 is MNHEY and CDR2 is SVGEGT. V shed 0 bases and J shed 8 bases, with 13 bases lying between them. The CDR3 runs 15 residues.

The chain combines TRBV19 with TRBJ1-5, with D possibly being TRBD1 (6 bases). The germline gives CDR1 LNHDA, CDR2 SQIVND (reference sequence). The CDR3 loop spans 15 amino acids. Trimming took off 4 bases at V and 0 bases at J, with 10 bases between the two ends. The CDR3: CASSKDRYSNQPQHF. The CDR3 region has the DNA TGTGCCAGTAGTAAGGACAGATATAGCAATCAGCCCCAGCATTTT.

This clone was found a few times. The chain couples TRBV24-1 to TRBJ1-5; possibly TRBD1 for D (5 bases). V was clipped by 4 bases and J by 6 bases, with 9 bases between them. Germline V gives CDR1 KGHDR, CDR2 SFDVKD. The CDR3 length is 13 residues. CDR3 region: CATSERGTQPQHF. CDR3 in DNA: TGTGCCACCAGTGAAAGGGGTACTCAGCCCCAGCATTTT.

The V and J genes are TRBV10-3 and TRBJ1-6; tentative D call: TRBD1 (6 bases). The V end was cut by 6 bases, the J end by 3 bases, with 15 bases between. The CDR3 sequence is 16 residues long. Germline V lookup: CDR1 ENHRY, CDR2 SYGVKD. The CDR3 DNA follows: TGTGCCATCAGGGGGGGCAGGGACTACTATAATTCACCCCTCCACTTT. Protein: CAIRGGRDYYNSPLHF.

The chain links TRBV9 to TRBJ1-4; no definite D call. Trimming shortened V by 0 bases and J by 4 bases, and 7 bases separated the two germline ends. The CDR3 contains 14 residues. CDR1 SGDLS and CDR2 YYNGEE come from the germline V gene. As DNA, the CDR3 is TGTGCCAGCAGCGTAGGTGTGAGTAATGAAAAACTGTTTTTT. Its translation is CASSVGVSNEKLFF.

As DNA, the CDR3 is TGTGCCAGCAGCTGGACTGGGTACAATGAGCAGTTCTTC. Translation: CASSWTGYNEQFF. This chain connects TRBV7-9 to TRBJ2-1; a weak D match, TRBD2 (5 bases). Trimming pared 4 bases from V and 4 bases from J, leaving 8 bases between. Germline V lookup: CDR1 SEHNR, CDR2 FQNEAQ (reference sequence). The CDR3 contains 13 residues.

The chain uses TRBV5-4 and TRBJ1-2; 7 nucleotides line up with TRBD1. With 0 bases clipped from V and 3 bases from J, the junction kept 11 bases outside the gene matches. CDR3 length equals 17 residues. CDR1 SGHNT and CDR2 YYREEE come from the germline V gene (reference sequence). The CDR3 DNA sequence: TGTGCCAGCAGCTTGGAAGGGAGGCAGGGGGGCTACTATGGCTACACCTTC. This codes for CASSLEGRQGGYYGYTF.

The chain couples TRBV5-6 to TRBJ2-3; 14 bases align to TRBD2. The CDR3 consists of 15 residues. Germline assignment: CDR1 SGHDT and CDR2 YYEEEE. Trimming took 4 bases from V and 5 from J; bases not matched to a gene: 3. The CDR3 reads CASSRTSGRKDTQYF. The DNA for the CDR3 is TGTGCCAGCAGCAGGACTAGCGGGAGGAAAGATACGCAGTATTTT.

This chain connects TRBV29-1 to TRBJ1-4, with 7 bases lining up with TRBD1. CDR3 length: 14 amino acids. Germline V CDR1 and CDR2: SQVTM, ANQGSEA. V gave up 5 bases and J gave up 5 bases; unmatched junction bases: 8. In DNA form, the CDR3 reads TGCAGCGTTTCGGAGGGACAGAGAAATGAAAAACTGTTTTTT. Amino acid sequence: CSVSEGQRNEKLFF. Drawing the rest from reference TRBV29-1 and TRBJ1-4, the complete variable domain is SAVISQKPSRDICQRGTSLTIQCQVDSQVTMMFWYRQQPGQSLTLIATANQGSEATYESGFVIDKFPISRPNLTFSTLTVSNMSPEDSSIYLCSVSEGQRNEKLFFGSGTQLSVL.